These T cell receptor beta chains were read from a single sample in a study of molecular identifiers for immune sequencing clone quantification. Using its own MiXCR run on the PCR reads, TCRdb lists one record per CDR3 protein. The data show hundreds of thousands of distinct CDR3 sequences, with about 25% seen just once and about 0.73% held by the top ten. Source material: naive CD8+ T cells from blood, with Jurkat cell RNA spiked in. The receptors were sampled from a human donor in good health. Some libraries in this study had Jurkat cell RNA spiked in. CDR3s leave out the opening cysteine and the closing phenylalanine or tryptophan. Each record gives: V gene, CDR3 protein.

V gene: TRBV11-2; CDR3 protein: ASSLGFGYGYT
V gene: TRBV7-6; CDR3 protein: ASSLIEGGTTGELF
V gene: TRBV11-2; CDR3 protein: ASSLGFAEAF
V gene: TRBV7-2; CDR3 protein: ASSLANGDTQY
V gene: TRBV7-8; CDR3 protein: ASSPLAGGDNEQF
V gene: TRBV5-6; CDR3 protein: ASSRERESSYEQY
V gene: TRBV19; CDR3 protein: ASIYIMRTADTDTQY
V gene: TRBV27; CDR3 protein: ASSLIGAGNQPQR
V gene: TRBV6-6; CDR3 protein: ASTGGPEAF
V gene: TRBV5-5; CDR3 protein: ASSSTRSGAGGEY
V gene: TRBV13; CDR3 protein: ASSYRTGYSSYEQY
V gene: TRBV11-2; CDR3 protein: ASSFQDEQF
V gene: TRBV21-1; CDR3 protein: ASSNSTQGGVEDTQY
V gene: TRBV28; CDR3 protein: ASRRSDRASTDTQY
V gene: TRBV5-6; CDR3 protein: AGSLARLAWSYEQY
V gene: TRBV5-1; CDR3 protein: ASSLGGRAQETQY
V gene: TRBV9; CDR3 protein: ASSTGQAPYEQY
V gene: TRBV11-2; CDR3 protein: ASGDSPNEKLF
V gene: TRBV7-9; CDR3 protein: ASSETGMNTGELF
V gene: TRBV28; CDR3 protein: ASSFQGGVHQPQH
V gene: TRBV4-3; CDR3 protein: ASSSQRDWDTQY
V gene: TRBV4-1; CDR3 protein: ASSQETSSHEQF
V gene: TRBV7-9; CDR3 protein: ASSLPHGQKETQY
V gene: TRBV3-1; CDR3 protein: VSSPPTGQGAIDTQY
V gene: TRBV30; CDR3 protein: AWSVSSWHEQF
V gene: TRBV7-9; CDR3 protein: ASTGGAHTEAF
V gene: TRBV12-5; CDR3 protein: ASGFFQSGELF
V gene: TRBV27; CDR3 protein: LKGEPSSYNSPLH
V gene: TRBV10-3; CDR3 protein: AISELGVEGNQPQH
V gene: TRBV7-6; CDR3 protein: ASSPMTGDEQY
V gene: TRBV3-1; CDR3 protein: ASSLDVEQY
V gene: TRBV2; CDR3 protein: ASSEALGLGTYNEQF
V gene: TRBV29-1; CDR3 protein: SVEDLQGAAIQY
V gene: TRBV6-6; CDR3 protein: ASSYPLGPIANTGELF
V gene: TRBV5-6; CDR3 protein: ASSDGNTSPQETQY
V gene: TRBV27; CDR3 protein: ASSLAFYYSYEQY
V gene: TRBV20-1; CDR3 protein: SATTSESTDTQY
V gene: TRBV12-3/TRBV12-4; CDR3 protein: ASSFVQGESDTQY
V gene: TRBV6-2/TRBV6-3; CDR3 protein: ASSYGLAASYEQY
V gene: TRBV20-1; CDR3 protein: SAREVGITGELF
V gene: TRBV12-3/TRBV12-4; CDR3 protein: ASSSTYRGEQY
V gene: TRBV18; CDR3 protein: ASSPRPNTQETQY
V gene: TRBV28; CDR3 protein: ASSSHLDGLADYERY
V gene: TRBV5-1; CDR3 protein: ASSQYPTGDGANVLT
V gene: TRBV5-4; CDR3 protein: ASSLDGTRLNNSPLH
V gene: TRBV7-9; CDR3 protein: ACTKPGLQETQY
V gene: TRBV2; CDR3 protein: ASAEDRGATGELF
V gene: TRBV7-2; CDR3 protein: ASSLGEGRETQY
V gene: TRBV6-6; CDR3 protein: ASSLSGGSSTDTQY